A single sample is the source of the 31 T cell receptor beta chains below, sequenced in a study of T cell responses to AZD1222 COVID-19 vaccine. Produced via immunoSEQ multiplex PCR; TCRdb's table is partial and in-frame only. The table lists 100,000 or so clones, roughly 90% of them singletons. The sequencing here drew on peripheral blood, taken on day 0 of AZD1222 vaccination. Receptors were obtained from an adult in good health.

Written as DNA, the CDR3 is TGTGCCAGCAGCGTAGATAAGGAGCGGGTAACTTTAGATACGCAGTATTTT. The encoded protein is CASSVDKERVTLDTQYF. The V gene is TRBV9, the J gene TRBJ2-3; tentative D call: TRBD2 (6 bases). CDR1 is SGDLS, CDR2 YYNGEE, per germline. V was clipped by 0 bases and J by 5 bases, with 19 bases between them. The CDR3 extends over 17 amino acids.

The V call is TRBV28, the J call TRBJ2-7, with 7 bases aligning to TRBD1. The junction had 1 base not matched to a gene; V was cut back by 3 bases and J by 2 bases. This CDR3 is built from 13 residues. Germline loops: CDR1 MDHEN, CDR2 SYDVKM. DNA for the CDR3: TGTGCCAGCAGTTTGCAGGGGGCCTACGAGCAGTACTTC. This sequence encodes CASSLQGAYEQYF.

The CDR3 bases are TGTGCCAGCAGTCCGGACAGGGGGCTGGGCTACACCTTC. Encoded protein: CASSPDRGLGYTF. The chain has TRBV6-5 and TRBJ1-2, with 11 bases lining up with TRBD1. V was pared by 5 bases and J by 8 bases, with 4 bases of the junction left unmatched. The CDR3 extends over 13 amino acids. Germline V CDR1 and CDR2: MNHEY, SVGAGI.

The J gene is TRBJ2-7, the V gene TRBV11-2, with 9 bases fitting TRBD1. Trimming cost V 2 bases and J 4 bases; bases outside gene matches: 12. The germline gives CDR1 SGHAT, CDR2 FQNNGV. The length of the CDR3 is 17 residues. The CDR3 protein is CASSLRPGTGGDYEQYF. CDR3 nucleotides: TGTGCCAGCAGCTTACGTCCCGGAACAGGGGGCGATTACGAGCAGTACTTC.

This chain joins TRBV11-1 and TRBJ2-7; 7 bases align to TRBD1. The CDR3 runs 13 residues. The V segment lost 5 bases and the J segment 5 bases; nucleotides outside the gene matches: 6. The germline CDR1 and CDR2 sequences are SGHAT and FQDESV (reference sequence). In nucleotides, the CDR3 is TGTGCCAGCAGCCTAGACAGGGCGGACGAGCAGTACTTC. Protein: CASSLDRADEQYF.

The chain is built from TRBV6-4 and TRBJ2-1; the D is unclear. The CDR3 totals 15 residues. Germline-derived CDR1 and CDR2 are MRHNA and SNTAGT. The V and J ends lost 6 bases and 6 bases respectively, with 18 bases between them. Written as DNA, the CDR3 is TGTGCCAGCAGCGCCGCCTCAGACCTAGGCAATGAGCAGTTCTTC. As protein: CASSAASDLGNEQFF.

In this sample, this clone turned up once. The chain employs TRBV6-5 and TRBJ1-5, with a tentative D call TRBD1 (6 bases). Deletions cut 8 bases from V and 1 base from J, with 12 bases between. The CDR3 length is 14 residues. Germline V gene sequence: CDR1 MNHEY, CDR2 SVGAGI. DNA for the CDR3: TGTGCCAGCTCTGCGGGGGCCAGCAATCAGCCCCAGCATTTT. Protein product: CASSAGASNQPQHF.

The chain combines TRBV5-5 with TRBJ2-4; D possibly corresponds to TRBD1 (6 bases). The CDR3 contains 16 residues. The V gene's germline CDR1 is SGHKS and CDR2 YYEKEE (reference sequence). Trimming took off 3 bases at V and 0 bases at J, with 13 bases between the two ends. The CDR3 DNA follows: TGTGCCAGCAGCTGGGACAAGGTGCTAGCCAAAAACATTCAGTACTTC. It codes for CASSWDKVLAKNIQYF.

The rearrangement uses TRBV7-3 and TRBJ2-1; 11 positions match TRBD2. The CDR3 extends over 15 amino acids. The ends lost 5 bases at V and 7 bases at J; junction bases unmatched: 7. CDR1 and CDR2 from the germline V gene are SGHTA and FQGTGA. The CDR3: CASSQGTSGGNEQFF. CDR3 nucleotides: TGTGCCAGCAGCCAAGGGACTAGCGGAGGAAATGAGCAGTTCTTC.

This chain connects TRBV27 to TRBJ2-3; the D gene could be TRBD1 or TRBD2 (6 bases each). From germline, CDR1 is MNHEY and CDR2 SMNVEV (reference sequence). The CDR3 loop spans 15 amino acids. V lost 6 bases to trimming and J lost 1 base, with 14 bases between them. As DNA, the CDR3 is TGTGCCAGCAGCATAGAGGGGGGCGGCACAGATACGCAGTATTTT. Its translation: CASSIEGGGTDTQYF.

In its sample, this clone was seen once. V gene TRBV18 combines with J gene TRBJ2-3, with D uncertain. V was pared by 8 bases and J by 5 bases, with 8 bases between. Germline lookup yields CDR1 KGHSH and CDR2 LQKENI. The length of the CDR3 is 11 residues. The CDR3 nucleotides are TGTGCCAGCCGTTCAAGAGATACGCAGTATTTT. Translated, it gives CASRSRDTQYF.

The J gene is TRBJ2-1, the V gene TRBV19; D unclear. V was clipped by 6 bases and J by 4 bases, with 10 bases between them. CDR1 is LNHDA and CDR2 is SQIVND in the germline V gene (reference sequence). The CDR3 spans 13 residues. The CDR3 bases are TGTGCCAGTAGGGTAGTGGGTTACAATGAGCAGTTCTTC. Amino acid sequence: CASRVVGYNEQFF.

The chain combines TRBV19 with TRBJ1-2; TRBD1 matches 8 bases. V was clipped by 3 bases and J by 0 bases; unmatched bases: 3. The germline V gene has CDR1 LNHDA and CDR2 SQIVND (reference sequence). This CDR3 spans 15 amino acids. The CDR3 sequence: CASSIAGGTNYGYTF. The CDR3 DNA reads TGTGCCAGTAGTATCGCAGGGGGCACTAACTATGGCTACACCTTC.

The chain is built from TRBV12-3 or TRBV12-4 and TRBJ1-2, with a possible D match to TRBD1 (6 bases). The CDR3 totals 13 residues. Trimming pared 1 base from V and 7 bases from J, leaving 10 bases between. The CDR3 reads CASSLGGAGGYTF. For the CDR3, the DNA is TGTGCCAGCAGTTTAGGGGGGGCAGGTGGCTACACCTTC.

This clone was detected once. The rearrangement uses TRBV2 and TRBJ2-7, with D maybe TRBD2 (5 bases). V was trimmed by 7 bases and J by 0 bases, leaving 7 bases between them. There are 12 residues in the CDR3. CDR1 SNHLY and CDR2 FYNNEI come from the germline V gene. The CDR3 DNA reads as TGTGCCAGCAACGGGGACTCCTACGAGCAGTACTTC. This translates into CASNGDSYEQYF.

This clone was recorded only once. The V call is TRBV25-1, the J call TRBJ1-6; 10 nucleotides align to TRBD1. CDR1 is MGHDK, CDR2 SYGVNS, per germline. Germline trimming cut 6 bases from V and 13 bases from J; bases unmatched to any gene: 6. CDR3 length: 13 amino acids. CDR3 DNA: TGTGCCAGCAGCCCGGGACAGGGGTCTCCCCTCCACTTT. Protein: CASSPGQGSPLHF.

The V gene is TRBV18, the J gene TRBJ1-1, with 10 bases aligning to TRBD1. Per the germline V gene, CDR1 is KGHSH and CDR2 is LQKENI. V lost 5 bases, J lost 0 bases, and 6 bases stayed unmatched. This CDR3 is 16 amino acids long. The CDR3 nucleotides read TGTGCCAGCTCAGTCCCGGGACAGGGGTTGAACACTGAAGCTTTCTTT. Translated: CASSVPGQGLNTEAFF.

The gene calls are TRBV30 and TRBJ2-7, with D unclear. The length of the CDR3 is 12 residues. Germline assignment: CDR1 GTSNPN and CDR2 SVGIG (reference sequence). Trimming took 4 bases from V and 0 from J, leaving 7 bases between them. The CDR3 loop is CAWKPDSYEQYF. DNA for the CDR3: TGTGCCTGGAAGCCGGACTCCTACGAGCAGTACTTC.

The V and J genes are TRBV7-2 and TRBJ1-1; tentative D call: TRBD1 (5 bases). Trimming took 1 base from V and 4 from J, leaving 7 bases between them. The CDR3 consists of 13 residues. Looked up from germline, CDR1 is SGHTA and CDR2 is FQGNSA. The CDR3 region has the DNA TGTGCCAGCAGCTTAGTTGGGACCACTGAAGCTTTCTTT. This gives the protein CASSLVGTTEAFF.

This chain uses TRBV10-2 with TRBJ2-7, with 8 bases that match TRBD2. Trimming at V came to 8 bases and at J to 5 bases, leaving 11 bases not matched to a gene. Looked up from germline, CDR1 is WSHSY and CDR2 is SAAADI. The CDR3 has 14 residues. For the CDR3, the DNA is TGCGCCAGCCAGAGGATTATACTAGCGGACGAGCAGTACTTC. Translating gives CASQRIILADEQYF.

The CDR3 region is CASSLRDRVNEKLFF. CDR3 bases: TGTGCCAGCAGCCTAAGGGACAGGGTGAATGAAAAACTGTTTTTT. The V and J genes are TRBV14 and TRBJ1-4, with 9 bases aligning to TRBD1. Germline V gene data show CDR1 as SGHDN and CDR2 as FVKESK. V dropped 4 bases and J dropped 5; count of bases not matched to a gene: 5. This CDR3 is 15 amino acids long.

This clone has only one observation. In DNA form, the CDR3 reads TGTGCCACCAGTGATTCCCACCGTGGGGAGCAGTACTTC. It translates to CATSDSHRGEQYF. The chain recombines TRBV24-1 with TRBJ2-7, with unresolved D. With 2 bases removed from V and 7 bases from J, the gap between germline ends came to 11 bases. The CDR3 loop spans 13 amino acids. Germline V gives CDR1 KGHDR, CDR2 SFDVKD.

Here the CDR3 DNA reads TGTGCCAGCAGTTTTACAGGGGGCGGCACCGGGGAGCTGTTTTTT. Translating it yields CASSFTGGGTGELFF. J is TRBJ2-2 and V is TRBV7-3, with 9 bases fitting TRBD1. The CDR3 covers 15 residues. Germline loops: CDR1 SGHTA, CDR2 FQGTGA. The junction had 6 bases not matched to a gene; V was cut back by 6 bases and J by 4 bases.

This chain joins TRBV29-1 and TRBJ1-1; D unclear. Germline V gene lookup returns CDR1 SQVTM and CDR2 ANQGSEA. There are 12 residues in the CDR3. Trimming left V 7 bases short and J 1 base short, with 10 bases between. The CDR3 sequence is CSGSDRNTEAFF. The CDR3 nucleotides are TGCAGCGGATCCGACCGGAACACTGAAGCTTTCTTT.

This chain joins TRBV11-1 and TRBJ2-7; TRBD2 matches at 7 bases. Germline V CDR1 and CDR2: SGHAT, FQDESV (reference sequence). The CDR3 extends over 13 amino acids. The ends lost 4 bases at V and 2 bases at J; junction bases unmatched: 2. The CDR3 nucleotides are TGTGCCAGCAGCTGGGGGGGACCCTACGAGCAGTACTTC. Residues: CASSWGGPYEQYF.

The chain joins TRBV6-5 to TRBJ1-1; D is undetermined. The germline V gene has CDR1 MNHEY and CDR2 SVGAGI. V lost 7 bases to trimming and J lost 1 base, with 7 bases between them. The CDR3 runs 12 residues. The CDR3 protein is CASTGRNTEAFF. The CDR3 DNA sequence: TGTGCCAGCACCGGAAGGAACACTGAAGCTTTCTTT.

The chain uses TRBV19 and TRBJ1-2; D gene ambiguous. CDR3 size: 12 residues. The ends were cut back, 6 bases at V and 3 bases at J, with 8 bases in the middle. In germline, CDR1 is LNHDA, CDR2 SQIVND (reference sequence). The CDR3 is CASRLGDYGYTF. The CDR3 nucleotides read TGTGCCAGTAGGCTGGGTGACTATGGCTACACCTTC.

This chain links TRBV7-9 with TRBJ1-1; 8 nucleotides match TRBD1. The CDR3 runs to 15 residues. Germline CDR1 reads SEHNR; CDR2 reads FQNEAQ (reference sequence). Trimming took 4 bases from V and 2 from J; bases not matched to a gene: 6. The DNA for the CDR3 is TGTGCCAGCAGCTCCAAGACAGGGGTAAACACTGAAGCTTTCTTT. It is translated as CASSSKTGVNTEAFF.

J is TRBJ1-1 and V is TRBV19, with 11 bases identical to TRBD1. After removal of 6 bases from V and 1 base from J, the junction contained 7 bases not matched to a gene. Germline V lookup: CDR1 LNHDA, CDR2 SQIVND (reference sequence). This CDR3 is built from 16 residues. The CDR3 here is CASRKGDRGTNTEAFF. The DNA for the CDR3 is TGTGCCAGTAGGAAGGGGGACAGGGGGACGAACACTGAAGCTTTCTTT.

The rearrangement links TRBV27 to TRBJ2-7; D perhaps matches TRBD1 (5 bases). There are 14 residues in the CDR3. Germline V gives CDR1 MNHEY, CDR2 SMNVEV (reference sequence). The V end lost 3 bases, the J end lost 2 bases, and 11 bases lay between the germline ends. The CDR3 region has the DNA TGTGCCAGCAGTTTTCAGGGTCGGGCCTACGAGCAGTACTTC. It translates to CASSFQGRAYEQYF.

This clone appeared a single time. J is TRBJ1-4 and V is TRBV19, with D unresolved. Trimming took 6 bases from V and 6 from J, leaving 17 bases between them. The CDR3 is 15 amino acids. Germline V gene sequence: CDR1 LNHDA, CDR2 SQIVND (reference sequence). The CDR3 loop reads CASSRIRQRDEKLFF. The CDR3 nucleotides read TGTGCCAGTAGCCGGATCCGACAAAGGGATGAAAAACTGTTTTTT. Filled out from reference TRBV19 and TRBJ1-4, the complete variable domain reads DGGITQSPKYLFRKEGQNVTLSCEQNLNHDAMYWYRQDPGQGLRLIYYSQIVNDFQKGDIAEGYSVSREKKESFPLTVTSAQKNPTAFYLCASSRIRQRDEKLFFGSGTQLSVL.